This TCR beta chain is from a study of blood T cell repertoires in COVID-19. Across the study: Samples taken during acute and convalescent COVID-19 were collected in the United States, Italy and Spain. PBMCs, B-cell-depleted T cells, or T cells were the source of the cDNA or gDNA that made up the material.

Original analysis: Quantification of nucleated cells was approximated via reference gene primer amplification. Repertoires were generated with immunoSEQ multiplex PCR, while TCRdb's copy carries only in-frame clones and drops some. The V and J calls and clone size come from that table; D and trimming were worked out from the DNA. The data hold 7,300 or so clones, with almost 90% observed a single time. The V and J ends lost 5 bases and 3 bases, in that order; junction bases with no gene match: 6. This CDR3 comprises 14 residues. In germline, CDR1 is SGHVS, CDR2 FQNEAQ. The TCR sequence derives from a woman in her forties or fifties with active or convalescent COVID-19. This sequence joins TRBV7-8 and TRBJ2-7; TRBD1 agrees at 8 bases. Sequenced: peripheral blood. In DNA, the CDR3 is TGTGCCAGCAGCAAAGACGGGACAGGCTACGAGCAGTACTTC. Protein: CASSKDGTGYEQYF.